The TCR beta chain described here comes from a study of blood T cell repertoires in COVID-19. Background on the study: The United States, Italy and Spain were the sources of the acute and convalescent COVID-19 samples. Sample material is recorded as cDNA or gDNA derived from T cells, B-cell-depleted T cells, or PBMCs.

Per the original methods: Amplification from reference gene primers served as the basis for estimated nucleated cell counts. Sequencing used immunoSEQ multiplex PCR; TCRdb keeps in-frame clones, though not all of them. The D gene and trimming were derived from the DNA, and the V and J assignments and clone size from that table. The data hold about 190,000 clones, with roughly 91% observed a single time. The receptor's source is a human donor in a cohort sampled during active COVID-19. Sequencing used peripheral blood.

As DNA, the CDR3 is TGCGCCAGCAGCCAAGATCCCCAGGGGCCCTTTACGCAGTATTTT. It codes for CASSQDPQGPFTQYF. The J gene is TRBJ2-3, the V gene TRBV4-3; a weak D match, TRBD1 (6 bases). The V and J ends lost 0 bases and 8 bases respectively, with 15 bases between them. The CDR3 has 15 amino acids. Germline V gene sequence: CDR1 LGHNA, CDR2 YSLEER.